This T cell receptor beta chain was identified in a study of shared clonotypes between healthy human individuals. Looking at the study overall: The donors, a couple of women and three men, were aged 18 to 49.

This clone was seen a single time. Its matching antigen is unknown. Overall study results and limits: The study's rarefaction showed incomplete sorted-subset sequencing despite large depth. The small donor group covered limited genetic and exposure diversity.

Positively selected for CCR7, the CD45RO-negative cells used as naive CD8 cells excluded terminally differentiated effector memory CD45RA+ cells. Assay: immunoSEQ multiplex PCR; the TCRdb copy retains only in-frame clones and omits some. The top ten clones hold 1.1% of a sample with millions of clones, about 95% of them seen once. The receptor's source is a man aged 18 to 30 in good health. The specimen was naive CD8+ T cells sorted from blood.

The CDR3 DNA reads TGTGCCAGCGCTCCCGGGACGGCTAAATCAGATACGCAGTATTTT. This gives the protein CASAPGTAKSDTQYF. The J gene is TRBJ2-3, the V gene TRBV27; D may be TRBD1 or TRBD2 (5 bases each). Germline V lookup: CDR1 MNHEY, CDR2 SMNVEV (reference sequence). The CDR3 has 15 amino acids. The V end lost 8 bases, the J end lost 4 bases, and 19 bases lay between the germline ends.